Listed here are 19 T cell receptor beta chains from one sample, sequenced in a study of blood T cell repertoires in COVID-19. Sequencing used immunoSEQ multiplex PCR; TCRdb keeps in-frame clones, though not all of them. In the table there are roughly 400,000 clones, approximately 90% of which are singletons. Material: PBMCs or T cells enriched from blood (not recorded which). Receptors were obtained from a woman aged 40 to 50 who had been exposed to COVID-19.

CDR3 bases: TGTGCCAGCCAAACGGGTTCCTACGAGCAGTACTTC. Residues: CASQTGSYEQYF. The V and J genes are TRBV6-5 and TRBJ2-7, with D unclear. The V and J ends lost 8 bases and 1 base respectively, with 9 bases between them. Per the germline V gene, CDR1 is MNHEY and CDR2 is SVGAGI. CDR3 length: 12 amino acids.

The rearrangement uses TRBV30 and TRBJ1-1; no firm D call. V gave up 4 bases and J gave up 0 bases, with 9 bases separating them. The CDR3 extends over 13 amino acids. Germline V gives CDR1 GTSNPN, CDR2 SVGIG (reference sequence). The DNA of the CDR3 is TGTGCCTGGACACTTGATTTGAACACTGAAGCTTTCTTT. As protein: CAWTLDLNTEAFF.

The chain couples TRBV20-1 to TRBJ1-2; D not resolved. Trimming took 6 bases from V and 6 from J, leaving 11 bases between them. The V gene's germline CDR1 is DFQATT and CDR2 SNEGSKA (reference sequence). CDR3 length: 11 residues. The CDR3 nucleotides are TGCAGTGCCGGACGGGGTGATGGCTACACCTTC. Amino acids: CSAGRGDGYTF.

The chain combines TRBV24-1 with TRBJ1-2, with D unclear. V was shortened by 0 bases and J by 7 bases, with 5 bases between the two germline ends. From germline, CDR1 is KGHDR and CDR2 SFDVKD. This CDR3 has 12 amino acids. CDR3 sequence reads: CATSDLRSGYTF. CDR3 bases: TGTGCCACCAGTGATTTGCGTTCTGGCTACACCTTC.

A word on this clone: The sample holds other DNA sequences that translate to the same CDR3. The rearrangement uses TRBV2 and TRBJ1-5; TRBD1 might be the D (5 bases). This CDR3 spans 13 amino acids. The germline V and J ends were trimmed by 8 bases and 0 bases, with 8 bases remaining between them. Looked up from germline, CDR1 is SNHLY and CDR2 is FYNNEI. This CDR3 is CASRRDSNQPQHF. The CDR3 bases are TGTGCCAGCCGCAGGGATAGCAATCAGCCCCAGCATTTT.

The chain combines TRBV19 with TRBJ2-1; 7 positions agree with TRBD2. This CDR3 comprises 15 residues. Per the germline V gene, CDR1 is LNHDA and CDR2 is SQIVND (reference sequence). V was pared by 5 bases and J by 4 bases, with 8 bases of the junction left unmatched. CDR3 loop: CASSWGGVSYNEQFF. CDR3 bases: TGTGCCAGTAGTTGGGGGGGAGTATCATACAATGAGCAGTTCTTC. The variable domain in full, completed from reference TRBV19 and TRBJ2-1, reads DGGITQSPKYLFRKEGQNVTLSCEQNLNHDAMYWYRQDPGQGLRLIYYSQIVNDFQKGDIAEGYSVSREKKESFPLTVTSAQKNPTAFYLCASSWGGVSYNEQFFGPGTRLTVL.

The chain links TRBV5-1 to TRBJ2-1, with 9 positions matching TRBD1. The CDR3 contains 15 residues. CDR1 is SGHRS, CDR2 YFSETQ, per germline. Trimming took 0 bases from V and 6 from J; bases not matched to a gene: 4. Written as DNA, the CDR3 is TGCGCCAGCAGCTTGGAACAGGGGGCGGTCAATGAGCAGTTCTTC. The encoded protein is CASSLEQGAVNEQFF.

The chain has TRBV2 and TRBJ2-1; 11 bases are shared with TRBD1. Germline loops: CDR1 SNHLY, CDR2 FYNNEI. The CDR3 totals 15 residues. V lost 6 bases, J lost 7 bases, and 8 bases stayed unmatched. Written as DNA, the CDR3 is TGTGCCAGCAGACCCGGACAGGGGGCGGCGAATGAGCAGTTCTTC. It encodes CASRPGQGAANEQFF.

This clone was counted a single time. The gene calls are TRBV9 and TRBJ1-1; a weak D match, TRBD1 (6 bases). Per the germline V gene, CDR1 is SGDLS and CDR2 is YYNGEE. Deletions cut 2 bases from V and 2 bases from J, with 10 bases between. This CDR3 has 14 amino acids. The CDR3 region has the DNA TGTGCCAGCAGCGTGAGGACAGCAAACACTGAAGCTTTCTTT. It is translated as CASSVRTANTEAFF. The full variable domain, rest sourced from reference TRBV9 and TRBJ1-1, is DSGVTQTPKHLITATGQRVTLRCSPRSGDLSVYWYQQSLDQGLQFLIQYYNGEERAKGNILERFSAQQFPDLHSELNLSSLELGDSALYFCASSVRTANTEAFFGQGTRLTVV.

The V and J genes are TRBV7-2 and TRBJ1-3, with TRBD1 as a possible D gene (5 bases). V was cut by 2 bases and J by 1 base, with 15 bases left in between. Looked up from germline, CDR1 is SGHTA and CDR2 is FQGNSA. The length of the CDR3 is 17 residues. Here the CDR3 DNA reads TGTGCCAGCAGCTTAATATTGGGATCAGGGTCTGGAAACACCATATATTTT. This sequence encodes CASSLILGSGSGNTIYF.

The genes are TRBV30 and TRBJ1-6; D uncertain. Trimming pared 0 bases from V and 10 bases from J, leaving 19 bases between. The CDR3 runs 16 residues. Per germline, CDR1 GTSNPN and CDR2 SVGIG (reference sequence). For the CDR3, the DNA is TGTGCCTGGAGTGTCTCGGCAGGCCTTTCAAGCTCACCCCTCCACTTT. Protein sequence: CAWSVSAGLSSSPLHF.

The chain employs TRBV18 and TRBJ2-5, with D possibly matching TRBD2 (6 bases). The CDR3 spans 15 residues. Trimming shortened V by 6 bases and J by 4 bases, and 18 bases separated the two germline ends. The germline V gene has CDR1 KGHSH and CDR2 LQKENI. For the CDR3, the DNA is TGTGCCAGCTCGCGGGGACCCCCACGGGGAGAGACCCAGTACTTC. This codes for CASSRGPPRGETQYF. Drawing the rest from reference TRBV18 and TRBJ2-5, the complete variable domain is NAGVMQNPRHLVRRRGQEARLRCSPMKGHSHVYWYRQLPEEGLKFMVYLQKENIIDESGMPKERFSAEFPKEGPSILRIQQVVRGDSAAYFCASSRGPPRGETQYFGPGTRLLVL.

Written as DNA, the CDR3 is TGCGCCAGCAGCCAAACCGGTGCGGGGGGAAACTATGGCTACACCTTC. Protein sequence: CASSQTGAGGNYGYTF. The V call is TRBV4-1, the J call TRBJ1-2, with D maybe TRBD1 (5 bases). Germline lookup yields CDR1 MGHRA and CDR2 YSYEKL. This CDR3 has 16 residues. Trimming took off 2 bases at V and 2 bases at J, with 15 bases between the two ends.

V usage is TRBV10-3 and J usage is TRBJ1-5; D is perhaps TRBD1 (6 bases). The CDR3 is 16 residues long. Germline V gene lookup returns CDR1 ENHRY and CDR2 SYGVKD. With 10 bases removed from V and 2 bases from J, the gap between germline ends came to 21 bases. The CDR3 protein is CATSGAAGAGNQPQHF. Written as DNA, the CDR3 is TGTGCCACCTCCGGGGCAGCGGGGGCAGGCAATCAGCCCCAGCATTTT.

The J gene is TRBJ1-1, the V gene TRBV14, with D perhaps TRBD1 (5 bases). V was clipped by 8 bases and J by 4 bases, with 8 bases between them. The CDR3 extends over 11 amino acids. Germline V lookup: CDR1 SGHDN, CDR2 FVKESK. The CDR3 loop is CASSQGTEAFF. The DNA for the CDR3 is TGTGCCAGCTCCCAGGGCACTGAAGCTTTCTTT.

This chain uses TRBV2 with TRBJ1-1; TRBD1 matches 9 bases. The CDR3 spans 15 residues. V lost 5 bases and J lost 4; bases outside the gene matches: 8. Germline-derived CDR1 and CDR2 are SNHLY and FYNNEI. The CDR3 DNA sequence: TGTGCCAGCAGTATACAGGGGGCGGGAAGCACTGAAGCTTTCTTT. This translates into CASSIQGAGSTEAFF. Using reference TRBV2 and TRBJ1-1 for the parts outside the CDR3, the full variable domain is EPEVTQTPSHQVTQMGQEVILRCVPISNHLYFYWYRQILGQKVEFLVSFYNNEISEKSEIFDDQFSVERPDGSNFTLKIRSTKLEDSAMYFCASSIQGAGSTEAFFGQGTRLTVV.

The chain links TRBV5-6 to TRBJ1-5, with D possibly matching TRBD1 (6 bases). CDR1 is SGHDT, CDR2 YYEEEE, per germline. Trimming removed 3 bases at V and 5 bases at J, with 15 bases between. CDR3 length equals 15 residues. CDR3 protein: CASSWGLAGDQPQHF. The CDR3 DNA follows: TGTGCCAGCAGCTGGGGGCTGGCAGGCGATCAGCCCCAGCATTTT.

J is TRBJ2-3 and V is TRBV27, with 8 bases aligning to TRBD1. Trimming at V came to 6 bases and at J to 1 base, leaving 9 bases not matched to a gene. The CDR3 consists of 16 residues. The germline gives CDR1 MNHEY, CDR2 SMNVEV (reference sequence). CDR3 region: CASSRQPGQGTDTQYF. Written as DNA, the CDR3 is TGTGCCAGCAGCCGCCAACCGGGACAGGGCACAGATACGCAGTATTTT.

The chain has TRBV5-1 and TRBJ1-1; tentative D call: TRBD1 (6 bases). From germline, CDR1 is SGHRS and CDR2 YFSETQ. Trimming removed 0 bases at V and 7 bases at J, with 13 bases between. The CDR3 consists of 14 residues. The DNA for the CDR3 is TGCGCCAGCAGCTTGGAAACAGGGAACCGTGAAGCTTTCTTT. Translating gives CASSLETGNREAFF.